These 9 T cell receptor beta chains originate from one sample sequenced in a study of T cell changes during pregnancy in multiple sclerosis. The assay was immunoSEQ multiplex PCR, and TCRdb's table has in-frame clones only and misses some. The data hold some 110,000 clones, with more than 80% observed a single time. The sequenced sample was peripheral blood, obtained before pregnancy. These receptors all come from a female donor with multiple sclerosis, enrolled in a pregnancy study.

The chain is built from TRBV5-1 and TRBJ2-5; weak D call: TRBD1 (6 bases). V lost 1 base to trimming and J lost 3 bases, with 16 bases between them. The germline gives CDR1 SGHRS, CDR2 YFSETQ. This CDR3 is built from 16 residues. CDR3 sequence reads: CASSLTGTRSEETQYF. CDR3 coding DNA: TGCGCCAGCAGCTTGACGGGGACACGGTCGGAAGAGACCCAGTACTTC. Variable domain in full (rest from reference TRBV5-1 and TRBJ2-5): KAGVTQTPRYLIKTRGQQVTLSCSPISGHRSVSWYQQTPGQGLQFLFEYFSETQRNKGNFPGRFSGRQFSNSRSEMNVSTLELGDSALYLCASSLTGTRSEETQYFGPGTRLLVL.

As regards this clone: Other nucleotide sequences in the sample specify the same CDR3. V usage is TRBV7-2 and J usage is TRBJ2-5; the match to TRBD2 covers 12 bases. The CDR3 has 16 residues. Germline V gives CDR1 SGHTA, CDR2 FQGNSA. Trimming cost V 1 base and J 3 bases; bases outside gene matches: 3. Here the CDR3 DNA reads TGTGCCAGCAGCTTAGGGCTAGCGGGGGGGGAAGAGACCCAGTACTTC. Protein: CASSLGLAGGEETQYF. Full variable domain (remainder filled in from reference TRBV7-2 and TRBJ2-5): GAGVSQSPSNKVTEKGKDVELRCDPISGHTALYWYRQSLGQGLEFLIYFQGNSAPDKSGLPSDRFSAERTGGSVSTLTIQRTQQEDSAVYLCASSLGLAGGEETQYFGPGTRLLVL.

J is TRBJ2-1 and V is TRBV4-1, with TRBD1 as a possible D gene (5 bases). This CDR3 contains 15 residues. Germline assignment: CDR1 MGHRA and CDR2 YSYEKL. V shed 1 base and J shed 0 bases, with 7 bases lying between them. The CDR3 protein is CASSQGQSSYNEQFF. In nucleotides, the CDR3 is TGCGCCAGCAGCCAAGGACAGAGCTCCTACAATGAGCAGTTCTTC.

This chain uses TRBV6-1 with TRBJ2-7; D might be TRBD2 (6 bases). V was clipped by 0 bases and J by 4 bases, with 13 bases between them. Germline V lookup: CDR1 MNHNS, CDR2 SASEGT. This CDR3 has 15 amino acids. The CDR3: CASSEALIGGYEQYF. The CDR3 DNA is TGTGCCAGCAGTGAAGCCCTGATAGGAGGGTACGAGCAGTACTTC.

The J gene is TRBJ2-7, the V gene TRBV7-6; no definite D call. V was trimmed by 3 bases and J by 0 bases, leaving 6 bases between them. The CDR3 loop spans 13 amino acids. CDR1 is SGHVS, CDR2 FNYEAQ, per germline. This CDR3 reads CASSLASSYEQYF. The CDR3 DNA follows: TGTGCCAGCAGCTTGGCCAGCTCCTACGAGCAGTACTTC.

This sequence joins TRBV6-1 and TRBJ2-5; D is possibly TRBD1 (5 bases). Trimming left V 6 bases short and J 3 bases short, with 11 bases between. Germline V gene sequence: CDR1 MNHNS, CDR2 SASEGT. The CDR3 is 13 amino acids. As DNA, the CDR3 is TGTGCCAGCAGCAGGGTCTTCGAAGAGACCCAGTACTTC. Protein sequence: CASSRVFEETQYF.

The genes are TRBV19 and TRBJ1-5, with D perhaps matching TRBD1 (6 bases). V shed 4 bases and J shed 4 bases, with 11 bases lying between them. The CDR3 is 14 amino acids. Per germline, CDR1 LNHDA and CDR2 SQIVND (reference sequence). The CDR3 loop reads CASSSRQGNQPQHF. CDR3 DNA sequence: TGTGCCAGTAGTAGTCGTCAGGGGAATCAGCCCCAGCATTTT.

This rearrangement joins TRBV5-6 to TRBJ1-6; D unclear. Germline lookup yields CDR1 SGHDT and CDR2 YYEEEE. This CDR3 comprises 17 residues. The V end lost 2 bases, the J end lost 3 bases, and 15 bases lay between the germline ends. CDR3 coding DNA: TGTGCCAGCAGCTTTTTGGGAGCGGGCGACTATAATTCACCCCTCCACTTT. It is translated as CASSFLGAGDYNSPLHF.

V is TRBV19 and J is TRBJ2-3, with 8 bases identical to TRBD2. The CDR3 totals 15 residues. The ends lost 3 bases at V and 1 base at J; junction bases unmatched: 3. Per germline, CDR1 LNHDA and CDR2 SQIVND (reference sequence). CDR3 in DNA: TGTGCCAGTAGTATTGAACTAGCGGGCACAGATACGCAGTATTTT. This codes for CASSIELAGTDTQYF.